This T cell receptor beta chain was sequenced in a study of cytomegalovirus exposure and HLA in healthy donors. About the study: Tens of millions of unique TCRs, all from HLA-typed donors, were included in an early release of the data. Overall study findings and caveats: Looking again later, the authors saw that most CMV-associated TCR beta chains seemed HLA-restricted. A later analysis reportedly found that, within productive TCRs, an Asian-associated ancestry cluster had fewer N-insertions than the mean observed across the approximately 700 donors. Presence/absence comparisons presumed near-even sequencing depth among donors.

Primers: 60 Vbeta forward and 13 Jbeta reverse. Generated by immunoSEQ multiplex PCR, the TCRdb table keeps only in-frame clones and is missing some. The data hold 100,000 to 150,000 clones, with approximately 83% observed a single time. Points on this clone: The antigen is unknown.

This CDR3 has 14 amino acids. In germline, CDR1 is MNHNS, CDR2 SASEGT. The V segment lost 8 bases and the J segment 1 base; nucleotides outside the gene matches: 4. Sequencing was performed on PBMCs. The rearrangement joins TRBV6-1 to TRBJ2-2, with TRBD1 identical over 7 bases. The receptor was isolated from a woman aged 35 to 49 in good health and CMV-seropositive. The CDR3 nucleotides read TGTGCCAGCCCCAGACAGGGGAACACCGGGGAGCTGTTTTTT. Translating gives CASPRQGNTGELFF.